Listed below are T cell receptor beta chains from one sample, sequenced in a study of molecular identifiers for immune sequencing clone quantification. TCRdb re-derived calls from the PCR reads in MiXCR, one entry per CDR3 protein. Seen here are tens of thousands of distinct CDR3 sequences, approximately 24% observed once, and the top ten hold about 0.93%. What was sequenced was naive CD8+ T cells from blood, with Jurkat cell RNA spiked in. These receptors all come from a human donor in good health. Some libraries in this study had Jurkat cell RNA spiked in. Both conserved end residues are part of each CDR3. Fields, in order: D gene, V gene, clone size, J gene, CDR3 DNA, CDR3 protein. D genes are given only for firm matches. Size is stated for part of the rows, as once, few or many counts, or as a class when the clone is expanded.

>TRBD1|TRBV9|many|TRBJ2-3
TGTGCCAGCAGCGTAGCTGAGAGACAGGGGTTTACCTATACGCAGTATTTT
CASSVAERQGFTYTQYF
>-|TRBV5-1|once|TRBJ2-7
TGCGCCAGCAGTGTTTCTGGGTACGAGCAGTACTTC
CASSVSGYEQYF
>-|TRBV11-2|many|TRBJ2-6
TGTGCCAGCAGCTTCCTGACTGGGGCCAACGTCCTGACTTTC
CASSFLTGANVLTF
>-|TRBV5-1|many|TRBJ2-7
TGCGCCAGCAGCTTGGCCCCTCACGCCTCCTACGAGCAGTACTTC
CASSLAPHASYEQYF
>-|TRBV12-3/TRBV12-4|-|TRBJ1-2
TGTGCCAGCAGTTTATCGGAGCGAGCTAACTATGGCTACACCTTC
CASSLSERANYGYTF
>TRBD1|TRBV12-3/TRBV12-4|-|TRBJ1-5
TGTGCCAGCAGTGCGTCGGGACAGGGGGCGCGAGGTCAGCCCCAGCATTTT
CASSASGQGARGQPQHF
>-|TRBV5-5|many|TRBJ1-1
TGTGCCAGCAGCCCGCACTGGAACACTGAAGCTTTCTTT
CASSPHWNTEAFF
>-|TRBV7-3|once|TRBJ2-7
TGTGCCAGCAGCCCTACAGTGTGGAACGAGCAGTACTTC
CASSPTVWNEQYF
>TRBD2|TRBV13|many|TRBJ2-3
TGTGCCAGCAGCCTGGCCGGGACTAGCACGGCAGATACGCAGTATTTT
CASSLAGTSTADTQYF
>TRBD2|TRBV7-8|many|TRBJ2-3
TGTGCCAGCAAAGCTTATGAGCGGGGGGCCGTAACAGATACGCAGTATTTT
CASKAYERGAVTDTQYF
>-|TRBV3-1|-|TRBJ2-1
TGTGCCAGCAGCCTAGGGACGGATGAGCAGTTCTTC
CASSLGTDEQFF
>TRBD2|TRBV7-6|many|TRBJ2-3
TGTGCCAGCAGCCAGCTAGCGGGGGGGCATCCAGATACGCAGTATTTT
CASSQLAGGHPDTQYF
>-|TRBV24-1|-|TRBJ2-2
TGTGCCACCAGTGACCCCCAAGAAACAGGGACGAACACCGGGGAGCTGTTTTTT
CATSDPQETGTNTGELFF
>-|TRBV18|medium-sized|TRBJ2-3
TGTGCCAGCTCAAGGGAGAACACAGATACGCAGTATTTT
CASSRENTDTQYF
>-|TRBV20-1|many|TRBJ2-7
TGCAGTGCTAGAGATCAGGGTGCGGGCTCCTACGAGCAGTACTTC
CSARDQGAGSYEQYF
>TRBD2|TRBV6-2/TRBV6-3|many|TRBJ2-5
TGTGCCAGCAAGAGGCGGGAGCATGAGACCCAGTACTTC
CASKRREHETQYF
>TRBD2|TRBV30|many|TRBJ2-2
TGTGCCTGGACTAGCGGGGGCCCGATCACCGGGGAGCTGTTTTTT
CAWTSGGPITGELFF
>TRBD1|TRBV11-1|many|TRBJ2-7
TGTGCCAGCAGCTTCGACAGGGGCCTATACGAGCAGTACTTC
CASSFDRGLYEQYF
>-|TRBV7-9|-|TRBJ1-1
TGTGCCAGCAGCTCTGCGTCGACAGTGAACACTGAAGCTTTCTTT
CASSSASTVNTEAFF
>TRBD2|TRBV5-1|many|TRBJ2-7
TGCGCCAGCAGCTGGGGGACTAGCGGAACCTACGAGCAGTACTTC
CASSWGTSGTYEQYF
>-|TRBV28|-|TRBJ2-3
TGTGCCAGCAGAAAACCGGGACGGGTCATGAATACGCAGTATTTT
CASRKPGRVMNTQYF
>-|TRBV5-6|many|TRBJ1-1
TGTGCCAGCAGCTCCAATACTGAAGCTTTCTTT
CASSSNTEAFF
>TRBD1|TRBV13|many|TRBJ2-7
TGTGCCAGCAGCGCTGACAGGGGTCCTCGGGAGCAGTACTTC
CASSADRGPREQYF
>-|TRBV6-1|many|TRBJ2-7
TGTGCCAGCCCTCCAGGTCCCGGTTACGAGCAGTACTTC
CASPPGPGYEQYF
>TRBD2|TRBV7-9|many|TRBJ2-3
TGTGCCAGCAGCTCCATAGCGGGGACCACAGATACGCAGTATTTT
CASSSIAGTTDTQYF
>-|TRBV3-1|many|TRBJ2-5
TGTGCCAGCAGCTCCGAAAACGGCGTATGGGGGATTCAAGAGACCCAGTACTTC
CASSSENGVWGIQETQYF
>-|TRBV9|many|TRBJ1-1
TGTGCCAGCAGCCCCTATAACACGAACACTGAAGCTTTCTTT
CASSPYNTNTEAFF
>TRBD2|TRBV30|few|TRBJ2-7
TGTGCCTGGGCCGACCTCCGGGGGGGGCCCTACGAGCAGTACTTC
CAWADLRGGPYEQYF
>TRBD1|TRBV2|many|TRBJ2-7
TGTGCCAGCAGTGCAGACAGGGCTTACTCCTACGAGCAGTACTTC
CASSADRAYSYEQYF
>TRBD2|TRBV6-2/TRBV6-3|-|TRBJ2-1
TGTGCCAGCACAATACTAGCGGGTTTCGGCAATGAGCAGTTCTTC
CASTILAGFGNEQFF
>-|TRBV6-5|-|TRBJ2-7
TGTGCCAGCAGTCCGGACAGTAGCTCCTACGAGCAGTACTTC
CASSPDSSSYEQYF
>-|TRBV10-3|many|TRBJ1-6
TGTGCCATCAGTGAGTCCGGCGCTAGCTCCTATAATTCACCCCTCCACTTT
CAISESGASSYNSPLHF
>TRBD1|TRBV23-1|-|TRBJ2-2
TGCGCCGGCAGTCAATCGCTCCAGGGGGCCCTGACGAACACCGGGGAGCTGTTTTTT
CAGSQSLQGALTNTGELFF
>-|TRBV7-9|-|TRBJ2-3
TGTGCCAGCCGCCTGCCCCGGCGGGCCCAGATCTCCACCGATACGCAGTATTTT
CASRLPRRAQISTDTQYF
>-|TRBV27|many|TRBJ1-1
TGTGCCAGCAGTTTATCCCCTAAGAACACTGAAGCTTTCTTT
CASSLSPKNTEAFF
>-|TRBV12-3/TRBV12-4|-|TRBJ1-2
TGTGCCAGCAGCCCGGGACACACGAACTCCGACTACACCTTC
CASSPGHTNSDYTF
>-|TRBV12-3/TRBV12-4|-|TRBJ2-1
TGTGCCAGCAGTTTACGAACCGCGGTGGAAAGAAAATACAATGAGCAGTTCTTC
CASSLRTAVERKYNEQFF
>TRBD1|TRBV11-3|-|TRBJ2-2
TGTGCCAGCGGCTGGCCCCGGAGGTCAGGGGGCACCGGGGAGCTGTTTTTT
CASGWPRRSGGTGELFF
>TRBD2|TRBV27|many|TRBJ2-3
TGTGCCAGCAGCCCTCGACTAGCGGGAGCTGGAGATACGCAGTATTTT
CASSPRLAGAGDTQYF
>-|TRBV20-1|-|TRBJ2-1
TGCAGTGCTAGATTGCTAGCATCCTCCTACAATGAGCAGTTCTTC
CSARLLASSYNEQFF
>-|TRBV5-6|many|TRBJ1-1
TGTGCCAGCAGCCCGGGGGGGGCGCGGGAAGCTTTCTTT
CASSPGGAREAFF
>-|TRBV6-5|many|TRBJ1-1
TGTGCCAGCAGCTCGGGACACTCGAACACTGAAGCTTTCTTT
CASSSGHSNTEAFF